The 7 T cell receptor beta chains listed next were all sequenced from one sample in a study of blood T cell repertoires in COVID-19. Clones were sequenced by immunoSEQ multiplex PCR, and TCRdb holds only the in-frame ones, with some missing. The data hold approximately 190,000 clones, with roughly 86% observed a single time. Sequences were obtained from PBMCs or T cells enriched from blood (not recorded which). The receptors here all came from a woman aged 40 to 50 in a cohort exposed to, infected with or recovered from COVID-19 (not recorded which).

This clone has a single count. This chain uses TRBV4-3 with TRBJ1-1; D uncertain. Germline assignment: CDR1 LGHNA and CDR2 YSLEER. This CDR3 is built from 14 residues. Trimming removed 2 bases from V and 0 bases from J, with 7 bases in between. The CDR3 region is CASSQPGMNTEAFF. The CDR3 bases are TGCGCCAGCAGCCAACCAGGAATGAACACTGAAGCTTTCTTT.

This chain links TRBV6-5 with TRBJ1-5; D remains unclear. Trimming removed 5 bases at V and 2 bases at J, with 10 bases between. Germline lookup yields CDR1 MNHEY and CDR2 SVGAGI. CDR3 length: 14 residues. CDR3 residues: CASSPSGGNQPQHF. DNA of the CDR3: TGTGCCAGCAGTCCCTCAGGTGGCAATCAGCCCCAGCATTTT.

V and J are TRBV27 and TRBJ1-1; D is unclear. The CDR3 covers 15 residues. V dropped 6 bases and J dropped 1 base, with 15 bases sitting between them. The germline CDR1 and CDR2 sequences are MNHEY and SMNVEV (reference sequence). The CDR3 bases are TGTGCCAGCAGCGGACTCGGAGCCCAGAACACTGAAGCTTTCTTT. Translating it yields CASSGLGAQNTEAFF.

This clone was found once. The chain has TRBV19 and TRBJ2-1, with a tentative D call TRBD2 (5 bases). V lost 2 bases and J lost 0, with 11 bases in between. Germline V gene lookup returns CDR1 LNHDA and CDR2 SQIVND (reference sequence). The CDR3 contains 16 residues. As DNA, the CDR3 is TGTGCCAGTAGTATACCTAGCCGGAGCTCCTACAATGAGCAGTTCTTC. Protein product: CASSIPSRSSYNEQFF.

V usage is TRBV29-1 and J usage is TRBJ1-5, with 7 bases lining up with TRBD1. V was pared by 5 bases and J by 4 bases, with 5 bases of the junction left unmatched. From germline, CDR1 is SQVTM and CDR2 ANQGSEA. The CDR3 is 13 residues long. This CDR3 is CSVLTGWNQPQHF. CDR3 sequence (DNA): TGCAGCGTTCTGACAGGGTGGAATCAGCCCCAGCATTTT.

J is TRBJ2-7 and V is TRBV4-1; D may be TRBD1 (5 bases). Germline V gives CDR1 MGHRA, CDR2 YSYEKL. The CDR3 consists of 15 residues. Trimming pared 1 base from V and 2 bases from J, leaving 12 bases between. CDR3 bases: TGCGCCAGCAGCCAAGTCAAAGGGGCCCCCTACGAGCAGTACTTC. It codes for CASSQVKGAPYEQYF.

The rearrangement uses TRBV9 and TRBJ2-1; 9 nucleotides match TRBD2. The CDR3 covers 14 residues. Losses at the gene ends were 3 bases for V and 8 bases for J; bases not matched to a gene: 6. CDR1 is SGDLS and CDR2 is YYNGEE in the germline V gene. In DNA form, the CDR3 reads TGTGCCAGCAGCGACCAAGGGACTAGCTATGAGCAGTTCTTC. Protein: CASSDQGTSYEQFF.